These T cell receptor beta chains were read from a single sample in a study of blood T cells in healthy people across ages. A single record per CDR3 protein comes from TCRdb applying MiXCR to the 5' RACE reads. The sample has 1 million to 1.2 million distinct CDR3 sequences, 30% to 40% seen once. Sequencing input: blood. These receptors were taken from a man between 18 and 29 years old in good health. Each CDR3 is given with its conserved first and last residue. Each record gives: CDR3 protein, CDR3 DNA, V gene, clone size, J gene, D gene. A D gene is named only where the DNA matches it firmly. The size field is filled for only some rows; it gives once, few, many or a size class.

CDR3: CASSSALQGAKADTQYF
DNA: TGTGCCAGCAGCTCCGCCTTACAGGGGGCAAAGGCAGATACGCAGTATTTT
V: TRBV5-6
size: -
J: TRBJ2-3
D: TRBD1

CDR3: CASSQYTQPDTQYF
DNA: TGTGCCAGCAGCCAATATACCCAGCCAGATACGCAGTATTTT
V: TRBV5-5
size: -
J: TRBJ2-3
D: -

CDR3: CASSGRRQASSYEQYF
DNA: TGTGCCAGCTCCGGAAGGAGACAGGCTAGCTCCTACGAGCAGTACTTC
V: TRBV13
size: many
J: TRBJ2-7
D: -

CDR3: CASSRGTLSTDTQYF
DNA: TGTGCCAGCAGTAGGGGGACACTTAGCACAGATACGCAGTATTTT
V: TRBV7-2
size: -
J: TRBJ2-3
D: -

CDR3: CSVRGANTGYTF
DNA: TGCAGCGTTCGCGGGGCAAATACCGGCTACACCTTC
V: TRBV29-1
size: -
J: TRBJ1-2
D: -

CDR3: CASSKIPRTGVLPFGSPLHF
DNA: TGTGCCAGCAGCAAGATTCCGAGGACAGGGGTCCTTCCGTTTGGTTCACCCCTCCACTTT
V: TRBV6-2/TRBV6-3
size: -
J: TRBJ1-6
D: TRBD1

CDR3: CSVAGTSGGPPSYNEQFF
DNA: TGCAGTGTTGCCGGGACTAGCGGGGGCCCCCCCTCCTACAATGAGCAGTTCTTC
V: TRBV20-1
size: -
J: TRBJ2-1
D: TRBD2

CDR3: CASSQIDEDTQYF
DNA: TGTGCCAGCAGCCAAATAGACGAGGATACGCAGTATTTT
V: TRBV3-1
size: -
J: TRBJ2-3
D: -

CDR3: CASSFLLATNEKLFF
DNA: TGCGCCAGCAGCTTTTTATTGGCAACTAATGAAAAACTGTTTTTT
V: TRBV5-1
size: -
J: TRBJ1-4
D: -

CDR3: CASSLGQVLNTEAFF
DNA: TGTGCCAGCAGCTTAGGTCAGGTCTTGAACACTGAAGCTTTCTTT
V: TRBV7-9
size: -
J: TRBJ1-1
D: -

CDR3: CASSTPDRGKSYGYTF
DNA: TGTGCCAGCAGTACCCCTGACAGGGGGAAGAGCTATGGCTACACCTTC
V: TRBV6-6
size: -
J: TRBJ1-2
D: TRBD1

CDR3: CASSQETGSYNEQYF
DNA: TGTGCCAGCAGCCAAGAGACAGGTTCCTACAATGAGCAGTACTTC
V: TRBV11-2
size: -
J: TRBJ2-5
D: -

CDR3: CSARASGGYNEQYF
DNA: TGCAGTGCTAGAGCTAGCGGGGGTTACAATGAGCAGTACTTC
V: TRBV20-1
size: -
J: TRBJ2-7
D: TRBD2

CDR3: CASSRVYSNQPQHF
DNA: TGTGCCAGTTCCAGGGTCTATAGCAATCAGCCCCAGCATTTT
V: TRBV27
size: few
J: TRBJ1-5
D: -

CDR3: CASSRTVTNYGYTF
DNA: TGTGCCAGCAGTCGGACAGTAACTAACTATGGCTACACCTTC
V: TRBV14
size: -
J: TRBJ1-2
D: -

CDR3: CAAQLGVRSTEAFF
DNA: TGTGCCGCCCAGTTGGGGGTACGTAGCACTGAAGCTTTCTTT
V: TRBV10-3
size: -
J: TRBJ1-1
D: -

CDR3: CASSQVGTSGYNEQFF
DNA: TGTGCCAGCAGCCAAGTTGGGACTAGCGGATACAATGAGCAGTTCTTC
V: TRBV4-2
size: -
J: TRBJ2-1
D: TRBD2

CDR3: CASSLSLSRGDGYTF
DNA: TGTGCCAGCAGTCTCTCCCTGTCCCGTGGTGATGGCTACACCTTC
V: TRBV28
size: few
J: TRBJ1-2
D: -

CDR3: CASTALDRAYGYTF
DNA: TGTGCCAGCACAGCTTTGGACAGGGCCTATGGCTACACCTTC
V: TRBV28
size: few
J: TRBJ1-2
D: TRBD1

CDR3: CASSRTRDDEQYF
DNA: TGTGCCAGCAGCCGGACCCGGGACGACGAGCAGTACTTC
V: TRBV6-5
size: few
J: TRBJ2-7
D: -

CDR3: CASSLLARHFYGYTF
DNA: TGCGCCAGCAGCTTGCTCGCCCGACACTTCTATGGCTACACCTTC
V: TRBV5-1
size: -
J: TRBJ1-2
D: -

CDR3: CASGFIWTSGAYNEQYF
DNA: TGTGCCAGCGGCTTTATCTGGACTAGCGGGGCCTACAATGAGCAGTACTTC
V: TRBV27
size: few
J: TRBJ2-5
D: TRBD2

CDR3: CAISGRGHGYTF
DNA: TGTGCCATCAGCGGCAGGGGCCATGGCTACACCTTC
V: TRBV10-3
size: -
J: TRBJ1-2
D: -

CDR3: CASSLGSGAFF
DNA: TGTGCCAGCAGTTTGGGCTCTGGAGCTTTCTTT
V: TRBV12-3/TRBV12-4
size: -
J: TRBJ1-1
D: -

CDR3: CASSPFNRGLLNYGYTF
DNA: TGTGCCAGCTCGCCGTTTAACAGGGGGCTCCTTAACTATGGCTACACCTTC
V: TRBV18
size: few
J: TRBJ1-2
D: TRBD1

CDR3: CASRYPTGNQPQHF
DNA: TGTGCCAGCAGATACCCGACCGGCAATCAGCCCCAGCATTTT
V: TRBV28
size: -
J: TRBJ1-5
D: -

CDR3: CASSYSPTSADTQYF
DNA: TGTGCCAGCAGTTACTCACCTACTAGCGCAGATACGCAGTATTTT
V: TRBV6-5
size: few
J: TRBJ2-3
D: TRBD2

CDR3: CASSLGPLGPNEQFF
DNA: TGTGCCAGCAGTTTGGGGCCCCTCGGGCCCAATGAGCAGTTCTTC
V: TRBV12-3/TRBV12-4
size: -
J: TRBJ2-1
D: -

CDR3: CASSLADMIGRHTF
DNA: TGTGCCAGCAGCTTAGCGGATATGATAGGGAGACACACCTTC
V: TRBV7-2
size: -
J: TRBJ1-2
D: -

CDR3: CSAAGTSGTEAKNIQYF
DNA: TGCAGTGCTGCCGGGACTAGCGGGACGGAGGCCAAAAACATTCAGTACTTC
V: TRBV20-1
size: many
J: TRBJ2-4
D: TRBD2

CDR3: CASSLGREDTQYF
DNA: TGTGCCAGCAGTTTAGGCCGGGAGGATACGCAGTATTTT
V: TRBV7-2
size: many
J: TRBJ2-3
D: -

CDR3: CASSYWGGGGNEQFF
DNA: TGTGCCAGCAGTTACTGGGGGGGGGGCGGGAATGAGCAGTTCTTC
V: TRBV6-2/TRBV6-3
size: few
J: TRBJ2-1
D: -

CDR3: CSARDGQGAYEQYF
DNA: TGCAGTGCTAGAGATGGGCAGGGGGCCTACGAGCAGTACTTC
V: TRBV20-1
size: -
J: TRBJ2-7
D: TRBD1

CDR3: CSASGPPSPAREAFF
DNA: TGCAGTGCTAGTGGTCCCCCGTCTCCGGCCCGTGAAGCTTTCTTT
V: TRBV20-1
size: -
J: TRBJ1-1
D: -

CDR3: CASSNQRTTGEKLFF
DNA: TGTGCCAGCAGCAACCAGAGAACGACTGGGGAAAAACTGTTTTTT
V: TRBV7-9
size: -
J: TRBJ1-4
D: -

CDR3: CASADAGSGNQPQHF
DNA: TGTGCCAGCGCCGATGCAGGAAGTGGGAATCAGCCCCAGCATTTT
V: TRBV27
size: once
J: TRBJ1-5
D: -

CDR3: CASSRQGNDYGYTF
DNA: TGTGCCAGCAGCCGACAGGGGAACGACTATGGCTACACCTTC
V: TRBV7-2
size: -
J: TRBJ1-2
D: TRBD1

CDR3: CASNSRGLSYGYTF
DNA: TGTGCCAGCAACAGCAGGGGGCTTAGCTATGGCTACACCTTC
V: TRBV6-6
size: few
J: TRBJ1-2
D: TRBD1

CDR3: CASSEALLQEWGTEAFF
DNA: TGTGCCAGCAGTGAAGCGCTTCTCCAGGAATGGGGCACTGAAGCTTTCTTT
V: TRBV6-1
size: -
J: TRBJ1-1
D: -

CDR3: CASSQVTGTPTDTQYF
DNA: TGTGCCAGCAGCCAAGTTACGGGGACTCCCACAGATACGCAGTATTTT
V: TRBV3-1
size: -
J: TRBJ2-3
D: -

CDR3: CASSLLTGEETQYF
DNA: TGCGCCAGCAGCTTGCTTACGGGGGAAGAGACCCAGTACTTC
V: TRBV5-1
size: -
J: TRBJ2-5
D: -

CDR3: CASSRNIAKNIQYF
DNA: TGTGCCAGCAGCCGGAACATAGCCAAAAACATTCAGTACTTC
V: TRBV12-3/TRBV12-4
size: -
J: TRBJ2-4
D: -

CDR3: CASSLTGREYYGYTF
DNA: TGTGCCAGCAGCTTAACGGGCAGGGAGTACTATGGCTACACCTTC
V: TRBV7-2
size: -
J: TRBJ1-2
D: -

CDR3: CSARPEASGAGEQFF
DNA: TGCAGTGCTAGGCCGGAGGCTAGCGGGGCTGGTGAGCAGTTCTTC
V: TRBV20-1
size: few
J: TRBJ2-1
D: TRBD2

CDR3: CASRPSGAGELFF
DNA: TGTGCCAGCAGACCCTCGGGGGCCGGGGAGCTGTTTTTT
V: TRBV12-3/TRBV12-4
size: -
J: TRBJ2-2
D: -

CDR3: CSAEQGSGPNEQFF
DNA: TGCAGTGCAGAACAGGGCTCGGGACCCAATGAGCAGTTCTTC
V: TRBV20-1
size: few
J: TRBJ2-1
D: -

CDR3: CASSSPIVDNEQFF
DNA: TGTGCCAGCAGCTCGCCTATTGTCGACAATGAGCAGTTCTTC
V: TRBV5-6
size: -
J: TRBJ2-1
D: -

CDR3: CASSYSRVAGPPTDTQYF
DNA: TGTGCCAGCAGTTACTCGAGAGTAGCGGGGCCACCCACAGATACGCAGTATTTT
V: TRBV6-5
size: -
J: TRBJ2-3
D: TRBD2

CDR3: CARGETLRGGYTF
DNA: TGTGCCCGAGGAGAGACCCTACGAGGTGGCTACACCTTC
V: TRBV30
size: -
J: TRBJ1-2
D: -

CDR3: CASSQDIESSYNSPLHF
DNA: TGTGCCAGCAGCCAAGATATCGAGAGCTCCTATAATTCACCCCTCCACTTT
V: TRBV3-1
size: -
J: TRBJ1-6
D: -

CDR3: CASSAGRFAGELFF
DNA: TGTGCCAGCAGCGCAGGACGGTTCGCCGGGGAGCTGTTTTTT
V: TRBV7-2
size: -
J: TRBJ2-2
D: -

CDR3: CASTRQGGEKLFF
DNA: TGCGCCAGCACCCGACAGGGCGGTGAAAAACTGTTTTTT
V: TRBV10-1
size: -
J: TRBJ1-4
D: TRBD1

CDR3: CASSLGDSGEIQYF
DNA: TGCGCCAGCAGCTTGGGGGACAGCGGAGAGATCCAGTACTTC
V: TRBV5-1
size: -
J: TRBJ2-5
D: TRBD1

CDR3: CASSRDRANGNEQFF
DNA: TGTGCCAGCAGCCGGGACAGGGCAAACGGCAATGAGCAGTTCTTC
V: TRBV7-2
size: few
J: TRBJ2-1
D: TRBD1

CDR3: CSAPVQESGNTIYF
DNA: TGCAGTGCTCCAGTACAGGAGTCTGGAAACACCATATATTTT
V: TRBV20-1
size: few
J: TRBJ1-3
D: -

CDR3: CASSVAPDRVEYNEQFF
DNA: TGTGCCAGCAGCGTAGCCCCGGACAGGGTGGAGTACAATGAGCAGTTCTTC
V: TRBV9
size: -
J: TRBJ2-1
D: TRBD1

CDR3: CASSWGFKRGNNTGELFF
DNA: TGTGCCAGCAGTTGGGGTTTCAAGCGGGGGAACAACACCGGGGAGCTGTTTTTT
V: TRBV6-5
size: -
J: TRBJ2-2
D: TRBD2